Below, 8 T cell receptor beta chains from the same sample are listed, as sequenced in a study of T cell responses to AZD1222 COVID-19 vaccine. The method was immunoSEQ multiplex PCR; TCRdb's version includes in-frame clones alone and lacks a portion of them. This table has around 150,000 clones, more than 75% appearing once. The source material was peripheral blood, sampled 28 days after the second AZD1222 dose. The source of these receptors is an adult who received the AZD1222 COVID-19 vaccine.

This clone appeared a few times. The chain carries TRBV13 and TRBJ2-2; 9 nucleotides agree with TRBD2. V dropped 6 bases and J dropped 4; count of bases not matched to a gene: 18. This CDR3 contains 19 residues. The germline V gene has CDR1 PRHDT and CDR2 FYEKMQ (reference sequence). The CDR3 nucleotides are TGTGCCAGCAGTCCACGCAGAGTTACAGCGGGAGGTGGCACCGGGGAGCTGTTTTTT. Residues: CASSPRRVTAGGGTGELFF.

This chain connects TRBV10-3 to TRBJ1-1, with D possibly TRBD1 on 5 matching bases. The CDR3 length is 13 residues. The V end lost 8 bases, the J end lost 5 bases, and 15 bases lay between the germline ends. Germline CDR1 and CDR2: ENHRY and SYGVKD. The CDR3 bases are TGTGCCATCTCGGATGGGAGGGGAACTGAAGCTTTCTTT. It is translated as CAISDGRGTEAFF.

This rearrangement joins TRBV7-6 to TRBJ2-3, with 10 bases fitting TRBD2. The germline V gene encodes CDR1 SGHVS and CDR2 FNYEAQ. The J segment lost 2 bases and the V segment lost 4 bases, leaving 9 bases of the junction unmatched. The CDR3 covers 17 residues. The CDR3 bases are TGTGCCAGCAGCTCTAGGGTAGCGGGGGGAATCACAGATACGCAGTATTTT. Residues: CASSSRVAGGITDTQYF.

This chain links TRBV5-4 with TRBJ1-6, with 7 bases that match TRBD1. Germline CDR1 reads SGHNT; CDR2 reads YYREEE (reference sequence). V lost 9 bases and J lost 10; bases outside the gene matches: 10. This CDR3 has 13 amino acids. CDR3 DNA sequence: TGTGCCATGCAGGGGGGCCTCCTATCACCCCTCCACTTT. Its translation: CAMQGGLLSPLHF.

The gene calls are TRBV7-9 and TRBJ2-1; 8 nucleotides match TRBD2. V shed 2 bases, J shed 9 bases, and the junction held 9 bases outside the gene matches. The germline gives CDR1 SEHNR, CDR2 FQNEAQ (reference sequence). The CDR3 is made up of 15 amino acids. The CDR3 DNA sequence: TGTGCCAGCAGCTTACCGGCGGGAGGTATCGTTGAGCAGTTCTTC. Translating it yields CASSLPAGGIVEQFF.

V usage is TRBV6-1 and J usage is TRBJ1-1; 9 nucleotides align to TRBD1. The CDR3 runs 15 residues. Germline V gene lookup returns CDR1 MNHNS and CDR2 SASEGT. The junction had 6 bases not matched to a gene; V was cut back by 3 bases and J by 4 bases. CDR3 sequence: CASSEYRGRGTEAFF. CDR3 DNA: TGTGCCAGCAGTGAGTACAGGGGGCGAGGCACTGAAGCTTTCTTT.

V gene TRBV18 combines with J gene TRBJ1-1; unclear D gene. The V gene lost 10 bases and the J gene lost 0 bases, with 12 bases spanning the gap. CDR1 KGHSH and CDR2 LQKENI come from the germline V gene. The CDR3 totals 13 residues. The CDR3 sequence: CATSGEMNTEAFF. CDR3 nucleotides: TGTGCCACCTCTGGGGAAATGAACACTGAAGCTTTCTTT.

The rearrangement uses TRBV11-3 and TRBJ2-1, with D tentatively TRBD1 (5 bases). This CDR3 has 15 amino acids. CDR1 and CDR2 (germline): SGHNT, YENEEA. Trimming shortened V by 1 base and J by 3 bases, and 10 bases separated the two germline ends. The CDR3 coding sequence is TGTGCCAGCAGCTTAGGACAGAGCATCTACAATGAGCAGTTCTTC. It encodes CASSLGQSIYNEQFF.